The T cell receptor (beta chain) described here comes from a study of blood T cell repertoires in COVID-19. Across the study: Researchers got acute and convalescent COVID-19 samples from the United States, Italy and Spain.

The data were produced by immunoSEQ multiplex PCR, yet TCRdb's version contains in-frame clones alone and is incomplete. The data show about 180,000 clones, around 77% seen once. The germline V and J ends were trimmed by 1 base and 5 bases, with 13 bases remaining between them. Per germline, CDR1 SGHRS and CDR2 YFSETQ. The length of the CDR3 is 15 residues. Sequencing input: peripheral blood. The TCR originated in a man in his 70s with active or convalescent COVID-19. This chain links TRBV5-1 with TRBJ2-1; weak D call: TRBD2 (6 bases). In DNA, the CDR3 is TGCGCCAGCAGCTTGACAGCAGGGACTCACAATGAGCAGTTCTTC. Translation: CASSLTAGTHNEQFF.